Presented here are 13 T cell receptor beta chains from one specimen sequenced in a study of T cell repertoires in cytomegalovirus infection. MiXCR was run by TCRdb on the reads, yielding one entry per CDR3 protein. The sample includes roughly 720,000 distinct CDR3 sequences, 35% of them seen just once. The sequenced sample consisted of PBMCs. The receptors originated from a human donor in good health (CMV status not recorded). Some clones in this sample may be carry-over from other donors' samples.

As regards this clonotype: A much larger clone lies a single base off, so this may be a read error. This chain joins TRBV7-8 and TRBJ2-7; 9 bases map to TRBD1. The CDR3 loop spans 18 amino acids. The junction had 17 bases not matched to a gene; V was cut back by 5 bases and J by 3 bases. The germline V gene has CDR1 SGHVS and CDR2 FQNEAQ. CDR3 coding DNA: TGTGCCAGCAGCATAATCCAGGACAGGGGAAAGTTTGTCTACGAGCAGTACTTC. Translating gives CASSIIQDRGKFVYEQYF.

This chain joins TRBV7-6 and TRBJ1-4; D is possibly TRBD1 (6 bases). Germline CDR1 and CDR2: SGHVS and FNYEAQ. There are 19 residues in the CDR3. Trimming removed 2 bases from V and 4 bases from J, with 23 bases in between. CDR3 sequence (DNA): TGTGCCAGCAGCTTACGCCGTGGCAGGGGAAGTAATGGTAATGAAAAACTGTTTTTT. Protein sequence: CASSLRRGRGSNGNEKLFF.

As for this clonotype: This may be a read error: a much more frequent sequence differs by one nucleotide. J is TRBJ1-6 and V is TRBV20-1, with D perhaps matching TRBD1 (5 bases). Deletions cut 5 bases from V and 0 bases from J, with 11 bases between. Germline CDR1 and CDR2: DFQATT and SNEGSKA (reference sequence). This CDR3 comprises 15 residues. In DNA, the CDR3 is TGCAGTGCTCGGACAAAGAGCTCCTATAATTCACCCCTCCACTTT. This gives the protein CSARTKSSYNSPLHF.

The V gene is TRBV15, the J gene TRBJ1-4, with D possibly being TRBD1 (5 bases). The V end lost 0 bases, the J end lost 6 bases, and 8 bases lay between the germline ends. The CDR3 covers 14 residues. In germline, CDR1 is LNHNV, CDR2 YYDKDF (reference sequence). CDR3: CATSRDAGYEKLFF. CDR3 DNA: TGTGCCACCAGCAGAGATGCAGGGTATGAAAAACTGTTTTTT.

The chain couples TRBV19 to TRBJ1-6, with 10 bases matching TRBD1. The CDR3 has 14 amino acids. Germline V CDR1 and CDR2: LNHDA, SQIVND (reference sequence). V trimming: 3 bases; J trimming: 8 bases; junction bases outside the gene matches: 1. CDR3 sequence: CASSIGQGDSPLHF. CDR3 sequence (DNA): TGTGCCAGTAGTATCGGACAGGGGGATTCACCCCTCCACTTT. Complete variable domain (other parts from reference TRBV19 and TRBJ1-6): DGGITQSPKYLFRKEGQNVTLSCEQNLNHDAMYWYRQDPGQGLRLIYYSQIVNDFQKGDIAEGYSVSREKKESFPLTVTSAQKNPTAFYLCASSIGQGDSPLHFGNGTRLTVT.

V is TRBV7-6 and J is TRBJ2-2; no firm D call. The CDR3 runs 15 residues. The germline V and J ends were trimmed by 2 bases and 5 bases, with 12 bases remaining between them. Germline CDR1 is SGHVS and CDR2 is FNYEAQ. The chain's CDR3 is CASSLQVRRTGELFF. In nucleotides, the CDR3 is TGTGCCAGCAGCTTACAGGTGCGAAGGACCGGGGAGCTGTTTTTT. The full variable domain, rest sourced from reference TRBV7-6 and TRBJ2-2, is GAGVSQSPRYKVTKRGQDVALRCDPISGHVSLYWYRQALGQGPEFLTYFNYEAQQDKSGLPNDRFSAERPEGSISTLTIQRTEQRDSAMYRCASSLQVRRTGELFFGEGSRLTVL.

The V gene is TRBV7-6, the J gene TRBJ2-1, with a weak D call TRBD1 (5 bases). V was shortened by 2 bases and J by 3 bases, with 11 bases between the two germline ends. The germline V gene has CDR1 SGHVS and CDR2 FNYEAQ. The CDR3 has 15 residues. CDR3 nucleotide sequence: TGTGCCAGCAGCTTATTAGACAGACGCTACAATGAGCAGTTCTTC. Translated: CASSLLDRRYNEQFF.

This clonotype was detected a few times. J is TRBJ2-5 and V is TRBV28; 9 bases line up with TRBD1. The germline V gene encodes CDR1 MDHEN and CDR2 SYDVKM. This CDR3 is 15 amino acids long. V lost 4 bases, J lost 1 base, and 4 bases stayed unmatched. CDR3 amino acids: CASSSGQGVQETQYF. CDR3 in DNA: TGTGCCAGCAGTTCGGGACAGGGTGTCCAAGAGACCCAGTACTTC.

This clonotype was detected a few times. The genes are TRBV27 and TRBJ2-3; D may correspond to TRBD1 or TRBD2 (6 bases each). V lost 5 bases, J lost 7 bases, and 13 bases lay in between. This CDR3 is 13 amino acids long. The germline CDR1 and CDR2 sequences are MNHEY and SMNVEV (reference sequence). CDR3 coding DNA: TGTGCCAGCAGTAAGGGGGACTTTAATACGCAGTATTTT. The encoded protein is CASSKGDFNTQYF.

Concerning this clonotype: Lacking the conserved final phenylalanine or tryptophan, this CDR3 likely reflects a read error. The chain employs TRBV28 and TRBJ2-4; D gene uncertain. The germline gives CDR1 MDHEN, CDR2 SYDVKM. V was clipped by 3 bases and J by 0 bases, with 15 bases between them. The CDR3 has 17 residues. The CDR3 DNA reads TGTGCCAGCAGTTTCAGCAGGAGCCGACTAGCCAAAAACATTCAGTACTTA. Its translation is CASSFSRSRLAKNIQYL.

This clonotype was picked up a small number of times. This chain joins TRBV10-3 and TRBJ1-1; D is undetermined. This CDR3 contains 11 residues. Looked up from germline, CDR1 is ENHRY and CDR2 is SYGVKD. Trimming took off 10 bases at V and 4 bases at J, with 10 bases between the two ends. The CDR3 protein is CATGRGTEAFF. CDR3 in DNA: TGTGCCACCGGTCGGGGCACTGAAGCTTTCTTT.

This clonotype was seen at least ten times. The CDR3 loop reads CASSYGGRHTEAFF. The CDR3 DNA reads TGTGCCAGCAGTTACGGGGGCAGGCACACTGAAGCTTTCTTT. V usage is TRBV6-5 and J usage is TRBJ1-1; possible D gene TRBD1, 6 bases. Germline CDR1 and CDR2: MNHEY and SVGAGI. The germline V and J ends were trimmed by 2 bases and 3 bases, with 10 bases remaining between them. This CDR3 region has 14 residues.

There are a few counts of this clonotype. The chain is built from TRBV7-2 and TRBJ1-2, with D possibly being TRBD1 (6 bases). The germline V gene encodes CDR1 SGHTA and CDR2 FQGNSA. This CDR3 has 13 residues. The ends were cut back, 3 bases at V and 5 bases at J, with 10 bases in the middle. The chain's CDR3 is CASSFLGAYGYTF. In DNA, the CDR3 is TGTGCCAGCAGCTTCTTGGGGGCGTATGGCTACACCTTC. Looking up the rest from reference TRBV7-2 and TRBJ1-2 gives the full variable domain: GAGVSQSPSNKVTEKGKDVELRCDPISGHTALYWYRQSLGQGLEFLIYFQGNSAPDKSGLPSDRFSAERTGGSVSTLTIQRTQQEDSAVYLCASSFLGAYGYTFGSGTRLTVV.